Each of the 16 T cell receptor beta chains below was sequenced from the same sample in a study of neurological immune-mediated disorders. TCRdb fed the 5' RACE reads into MiXCR, producing one record per CDR3 protein. The data show about 58,000 distinct CDR3 sequences, less than 2.5% seen once. The sample comprised PBMCs. These receptors all stem from a middle-aged man with multiple sclerosis.

In this sample, this clonotype turned up many times. The rearrangement joins TRBV12-3 or TRBV12-4 to TRBJ1-1; unclear D gene. The ends were cut back, 2 bases at V and 0 bases at J, with 7 bases in the middle. This CDR3 has 14 residues. In nucleotides, the CDR3 is TGTGCCAGCAGTTTACCGGGAATGAACACTGAAGCTTTCTTT. Translation gives CASSLPGMNTEAFF.

The table lists this clonotype with many counts. V and J are TRBV5-6 and TRBJ2-4, with 8 bases identical to TRBD1. J gave up 2 bases and V 6 bases, and 7 bases lay outside the gene matches. The CDR3 is 15 residues long. Germline loops: CDR1 SGHDT, CDR2 YYEEEE. The CDR3 sequence: CASNDRGGPKNIQYF. The CDR3 DNA is TGTGCCAGCAACGACAGGGGTGGACCCAAAAACATTCAGTACTTC.

This clonotype was counted between two and nine times. This chain links TRBV9 with TRBJ2-5; D is perhaps TRBD2 (5 bases). Germline V gene lookup returns CDR1 SGDLS and CDR2 YYNGEE. V shed 0 bases and J shed 7 bases, with 13 bases lying between them. The CDR3 is 14 residues long. The CDR3 DNA reads TGTGCCAGCAGCGTAGGAGGTGCGGCGGGGACCCAGTACTTC. It is translated as CASSVGGAAGTQYF.

This clonotype has ten or more counts. V gene TRBV5-1 combines with J gene TRBJ2-3, with D maybe TRBD2 (5 bases). The CDR3 runs 14 residues. Trimming shortened V by 5 bases and J by 2 bases, and 12 bases separated the two germline ends. Germline V gene sequence: CDR1 SGHRS, CDR2 YFSETQ. The CDR3 DNA follows: TGCGCCAGCAGAACCGGGGAGCCCACAGATACGCAGTATTTT. Protein sequence: CASRTGEPTDTQYF. Combining the CDR3 with reference TRBV5-1 and TRBJ2-3 gives the whole variable domain KAGVTQTPRYLIKTRGQQVTLSCSPISGHRSVSWYQQTPGQGLQFLFEYFSETQRNKGNFPGRFSGRQFSNSRSEMNVSTLELGDSALYLCASRTGEPTDTQYFGPGTRLTVL.

This clonotype appeared many times. The chain has TRBV7-2 and TRBJ2-6; D call uncertain. Deletions cut 7 bases from V and 12 bases from J, with 10 bases between. Per the germline V gene, CDR1 is SGHTA and CDR2 is FQGNSA. The CDR3 totals 11 residues. The CDR3 here is CASTQSSVLTF. The CDR3 DNA reads TGTGCCAGCACCCAGTCCAGCGTCCTGACTTTC.

This clonotype was seen at least ten times. V and J are TRBV5-1 and TRBJ2-1, with D perhaps assigned TRBD1 or TRBD2 (5 bases each). From germline, CDR1 is SGHRS and CDR2 YFSETQ. The CDR3 has 15 amino acids. Trimming took off 0 bases at V and 2 bases at J, with 9 bases between the two ends. The CDR3 spells CASSLDGATYNEQFF. The CDR3 region has the DNA TGCGCCAGCAGCTTGGACGGGGCCACCTACAATGAGCAGTTCTTC.

This clonotype was seen at least ten times. J is TRBJ2-3 and V is TRBV20-1; D gene ambiguous. CDR3 length equals 13 residues. V was cut by 6 bases and J by 2 bases, with 12 bases left in between. CDR1 DFQATT and CDR2 SNEGSKA come from the germline V gene (reference sequence). Here the CDR3 DNA reads TGCAGTGCCTCCTCCGGAGACACAGATACGCAGTATTTT. Protein: CSASSGDTDTQYF.

This clonotype was picked up many times. The gene calls are TRBV20-1 and TRBJ1-3; 8 bases agree with TRBD1. This CDR3 comprises 14 residues. V lost 3 bases to trimming and J lost 4 bases; unmatched junction nucleotides: 5. CDR1 is DFQATT and CDR2 is SNEGSKA in the germline V gene (reference sequence). This CDR3 is CSASDRGTGNTIYF. The CDR3 DNA is TGCAGTGCTAGCGACAGGGGAACCGGAAACACCATATATTTT.

This clonotype was recorded many times. V usage is TRBV20-1 and J usage is TRBJ1-1; D is unresolved. Germline-derived CDR1 and CDR2 are DFQATT and SNEGSKA (reference sequence). The CDR3 has 14 residues. The ends were cut back, 6 bases at V and 1 base at J, with 15 bases in the middle. The DNA for the CDR3 is TGCAGTGCCCGCCTACCGGGCAGGAACACTGAAGCTTTCTTT. Translated: CSARLPGRNTEAFF.

This clonotype was seen many times. The chain combines TRBV20-1 with TRBJ2-5; either TRBD1 or TRBD2 may supply D (6 bases each). Germline V gene data show CDR1 as DFQATT and CDR2 as SNEGSKA (reference sequence). There are 14 residues in the CDR3. V was cut by 6 bases and J by 5 bases, with 19 bases left in between. The CDR3, as DNA: TGCAGTGCGCGGACTCGACTAGGGGGGGAGACCCAGTACTTC. It yields the protein CSARTRLGGETQYF.

A few counts support this clonotype. The J gene is TRBJ2-3, the V gene TRBV15; 9 positions agree with TRBD1. CDR3 length equals 15 residues. With 5 bases clipped from V and 1 base from J, the junction kept 4 bases outside the gene matches. Germline loops: CDR1 LNHNV, CDR2 YYDKDF (reference sequence). CDR3 protein: CATSVRDRGTDTQYF. DNA for the CDR3: TGTGCCACCAGCGTCCGGGACAGGGGCACAGATACGCAGTATTTT.

There are many counts of this clonotype. The chain couples TRBV3-1 to TRBJ1-1; D gene unclear. The length of the CDR3 is 15 residues. The V and J ends lost 5 bases and 6 bases respectively, with 19 bases between them. Per the germline V gene, CDR1 is LGHDT and CDR2 is YNNKEL (reference sequence). The CDR3 protein is CASSSTMASSAEAFF. The CDR3, as DNA: TGTGCCAGCAGCTCTACTATGGCCTCGTCGGCTGAAGCTTTCTTT.

This clonotype was detected ten times or more. V is TRBV12-3 or TRBV12-4 and J is TRBJ2-7, with a possible D match to TRBD2 (6 bases). Trimming removed 5 bases at V and 2 bases at J, with 10 bases between. The CDR3 contains 13 residues. The DNA of the CDR3 is TGTGCCAGCAGTAGACTAGGAACCTACGAGCAGTACTTC. It specifies CASSRLGTYEQYF.

This clonotype was detected ten times or more. The rearrangement links TRBV6-6 to TRBJ2-3, with D perhaps being TRBD1 or TRBD2 (6 bases each). CDR3 length: 14 amino acids. The V and J ends lost 10 bases and 6 bases respectively, with 20 bases between them. CDR1 is MNHNY and CDR2 is SVGAGI in the germline V gene (reference sequence). CDR3 sequence: CATHAGTLADTQYF. Here the CDR3 DNA reads TGTGCCACCCATGCGGGGACATTGGCGGATACGCAGTATTTT.

This clonotype was observed many times. DNA of the CDR3: TGCGCCAGCAGCTTATCCGGGGGGACCTACAATGAGCAGTTCTTC. Its protein is CASSLSGGTYNEQFF. The chain links TRBV5-1 to TRBJ2-1, with 7 positions matching TRBD2. Germline CDR1 SGHRS, CDR2 YFSETQ. V was pared by 2 bases and J by 2 bases, with 4 bases of the junction left unmatched. The CDR3 has 15 residues.

This clonotype was recorded at least ten times. The gene calls are TRBV11-3 and TRBJ2-2, with 9 bases matching TRBD1. CDR3 length: 17 residues. Germline loops: CDR1 SGHNT, CDR2 YENEEA. The V gene end was trimmed by 5 bases and the J gene end by 6 bases; junction bases not matched to a gene: 13. This CDR3 reads CASSPGIYRGRAGELFF. In DNA form, the CDR3 reads TGTGCCAGCAGCCCCGGAATTTACAGGGGGCGCGCCGGGGAGCTGTTTTTT.